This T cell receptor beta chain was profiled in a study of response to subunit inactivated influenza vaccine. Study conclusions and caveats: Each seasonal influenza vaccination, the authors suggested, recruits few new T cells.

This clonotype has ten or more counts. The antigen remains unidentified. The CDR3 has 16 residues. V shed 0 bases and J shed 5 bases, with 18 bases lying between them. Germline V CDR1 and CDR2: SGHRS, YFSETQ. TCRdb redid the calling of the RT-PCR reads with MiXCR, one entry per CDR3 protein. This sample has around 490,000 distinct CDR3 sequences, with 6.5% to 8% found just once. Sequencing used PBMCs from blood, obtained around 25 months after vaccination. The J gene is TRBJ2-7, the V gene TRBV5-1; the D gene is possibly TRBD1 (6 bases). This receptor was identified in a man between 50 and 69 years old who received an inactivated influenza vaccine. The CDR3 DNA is TGCGCCAGCAGCTTGGATCTAAACCCGGGACACCACGAGCAGTACTTC. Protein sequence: CASSLDLNPGHHEQYF.